This is a list of T cell receptor beta chains from one sample in a study of blood T cell repertoires in COVID-19. Clones were read by immunoSEQ multiplex PCR, and TCRdb kept only the in-frame ones, dropping some. Counted here are roughly 300,000 clones, roughly 90% occurring once; the ten biggest clones make up approximately 17%. The sample was PBMCs or T cells enriched from blood (not recorded which). Every receptor here comes from a young woman who had recovered from COVID-19. Each CDR3 is given with its conserved first and last residue. D genes are given only for firm matches.

length: 12
D: -
V: TRBV28
J: TRBJ1-2
CDR3: CASSSRSMGYTF

length: 18
D: TRBD2
V: TRBV10-3
J: TRBJ2-7
CDR3: CAISEVPGLAGGPREQYF

length: 15
D: TRBD2
V: TRBV28
J: TRBJ2-1
CDR3: CASSLGLESYNEQFF

length: 15
D: TRBD2
V: TRBV19
J: TRBJ2-1
CDR3: CASRTGTSGHNEQFF

length: 17
D: TRBD1
V: TRBV7-8
J: TRBJ1-3
CDR3: CASSPRARGISGNTIYF

length: 13
D: -
V: TRBV12-5
J: TRBJ1-2
CDR3: CASGFGVYYGYTF

length: 15
D: -
V: TRBV6-5
J: TRBJ2-3
CDR3: CASSYGHRDRDTQYF

length: 16
D: TRBD1
V: TRBV3-1/TRBV3-2
J: TRBJ2-1
CDR3: CASSQERQGSYNEQFF

length: 13
D: -
V: TRBV5-1
J: TRBJ1-1
CDR3: CASSLQGNTEAFF

length: 15
D: TRBD1
V: TRBV7-3
J: TRBJ2-2
CDR3: CASSPGTANTGELFF

length: 15
D: TRBD1
V: TRBV5-1
J: TRBJ2-5
CDR3: CASSFGHTGGETQYF

length: 16
D: TRBD1
V: TRBV10-3
J: TRBJ1-1
CDR3: CAVGPGQGARGTEAFF

length: 16
D: TRBD2
V: TRBV27
J: TRBJ2-3
CDR3: CASSLLLAGARDTQYF

length: 20
D: TRBD2
V: TRBV28
J: TRBJ2-2
CDR3: CASSLRSPSGSGGATGELFF

length: 14
D: -
V: TRBV28
J: TRBJ2-7
CDR3: CASSLRGPVYEQYF

length: 17
D: TRBD2
V: TRBV10-2
J: TRBJ2-5
CDR3: CASSGSASSGPQETQYF

length: 17
D: TRBD2
V: TRBV4-3
J: TRBJ2-1
CDR3: CASSQVVVAGVYNEQFF

length: 14
D: TRBD2
V: TRBV9
J: TRBJ2-3
CDR3: CASSVGTSGDTQYF

length: 13
D: -
V: TRBV9
J: TRBJ2-1
CDR3: CASSAHYGNEQFF

length: 15
D: TRBD2
V: TRBV7-2
J: TRBJ2-1
CDR3: CASSRTPGTINEQFF

length: 14
D: -
V: TRBV28
J: TRBJ1-6
CDR3: CASSFETRNSPLHF

length: 20
D: TRBD2
V: TRBV18
J: TRBJ2-3
CDR3: CASSPSETATSGGRADTQYF

length: 13
D: -
V: TRBV28
J: TRBJ2-1
CDR3: CASSLPAYNEQFF

length: 15
D: TRBD2
V: TRBV5-1
J: TRBJ2-2
CDR3: CATQWGGSNTGELFF

length: 17
D: TRBD2
V: TRBV5-4
J: TRBJ2-7
CDR3: CASSLGGLAGVVSEQYF

length: 19
D: TRBD2
V: TRBV27
J: TRBJ2-1
CDR3: CASSLSPSGPRVVYNEQFF

length: 15
D: TRBD2
V: TRBV9
J: TRBJ2-1
CDR3: CASSVGPSGRNEQFF

length: 14
D: -
V: TRBV2
J: TRBJ2-1
CDR3: CASSENRAHNEQFF